This entry lists 20 T cell receptor beta chains sequenced from one sample in a study of T cells after yellow fever vaccination. TCRdb recomputed calls from the 5' RACE reads with MiXCR, one row per CDR3 protein. This sample has 500,000 to 650,000 distinct CDR3 sequences, with about 12% found just once. Sequencing used PBMCs, obtained on the day of the yellow fever booster vaccination. Receptors were obtained from a man aged 25 to 40 who received the YFV17D yellow fever vaccine.

This sequence joins TRBV20-1 and TRBJ2-3; D is unclear. The CDR3 totals 17 residues. In germline, CDR1 is DFQATT, CDR2 SNEGSKA (reference sequence). The ends were cut back, 5 bases at V and 2 bases at J, with 23 bases in the middle. The CDR3 is CSACSPKERSPTDTQYF. The DNA of the CDR3 is TGCAGTGCTTGCTCCCCGAAGGAGCGTTCCCCCACAGATACGCAGTATTTT.

The chain carries TRBV20-1 and TRBJ2-1, with TRBD2 matching over 9 bases. The CDR3 runs 14 residues. The germline gives CDR1 DFQATT, CDR2 SNEGSKA (reference sequence). Losses at the gene ends were 6 bases for V and 3 bases for J; bases not matched to a gene: 6. The CDR3 coding sequence is TGCAGTGCCCCTGGGACTAGCTACTACAATGAGCAGTTCTTC. Translated: CSAPGTSYYNEQFF.

Ten or more counts support this clonotype. The chain links TRBV5-5 to TRBJ2-1, with 11 bases identical to TRBD2. The CDR3 runs to 18 residues. Germline trimming cut 0 bases from V and 5 bases from J; bases unmatched to any gene: 10. Germline CDR1 SGHKS, CDR2 YYEKEE (reference sequence). CDR3 sequence: CASSLGASGRNPNNEQFF. The DNA of the CDR3 is TGTGCCAGCAGCTTGGGGGCTAGCGGGAGGAATCCAAACAATGAGCAGTTCTTC.

This clonotype was counted many times. This chain uses TRBV7-2 with TRBJ1-5; TRBD1 is a possible D gene (5 bases). Trimming stripped 5 bases from V and 5 bases from J, with 16 bases between. Germline V CDR1 and CDR2: SGHTA, FQGNSA. CDR3 length: 15 residues. CDR3 protein: CASSPVGGIDQPQHF. CDR3 nucleotides: TGTGCCAGCAGCCCCGTGGGGGGTATTGATCAGCCCCAGCATTTT.

This clonotype was counted a few times. This chain joins TRBV15 and TRBJ2-3, with D possibly being TRBD2 (5 bases). V dropped 8 bases and J dropped 1 base, with 25 bases sitting between them. The CDR3 loop spans 18 amino acids. CDR1 and CDR2 (germline): LNHNV, YYDKDF (reference sequence). The CDR3 DNA reads as TGTGCCACCGGCGAGACTATTTCCACTGGACGGCGCACAGATACGCAGTATTTT. Amino acid sequence: CATGETISTGRRTDTQYF.

This clonotype turned up a few times. V is TRBV4-3 and J is TRBJ2-1; D is uncertain. V dropped 4 bases and J dropped 5 bases, with 9 bases sitting between them. Germline CDR1 reads LGHNA; CDR2 reads YSLEER. The CDR3 has 13 residues. Written as DNA, the CDR3 is TGCGCCAGCAGCCGATCCTTGGACAATGAGCAGTTCTTC. This codes for CASSRSLDNEQFF.

V and J are TRBV25-1 and TRBJ2-3; D might be TRBD1 (5 bases). V was shortened by 1 base and J by 0 bases, with 8 bases between the two germline ends. The length of the CDR3 is 15 residues. Germline V gene data show CDR1 as MGHDK and CDR2 as SYGVNS. CDR3 protein: CASSELTESTDTQYF. The CDR3 DNA is TGTGCCAGCAGTGAATTGACAGAAAGCACAGATACGCAGTATTTT.

This clonotype was counted a few times. The chain recombines TRBV18 with TRBJ1-1; TRBD1 agrees at 7 bases. J was trimmed by 4 bases and V by 3 bases; bases with no gene match: 8. The V gene's germline CDR1 is KGHSH and CDR2 LQKENI. The CDR3 is made up of 15 amino acids. The CDR3, as DNA: TGTGCCAGCTCACCTTCCAGAGGGGGCTTCACTGAAGCTTTCTTT. It translates to CASSPSRGGFTEAFF.

The chain uses TRBV27 and TRBJ2-7, with D maybe TRBD1 (5 bases). The V end lost 4 bases, the J end lost 1 base, and 11 bases lay between the germline ends. This CDR3 spans 14 amino acids. The germline CDR1 and CDR2 sequences are MNHEY and SMNVEV (reference sequence). The CDR3 sequence is CASSSSRASYEQYF. The CDR3 nucleotides read TGTGCCAGCAGTTCCTCCAGGGCATCCTACGAGCAGTACTTC.

Written as DNA, the CDR3 is TGCGCCAGCAGCTTTCCCTCACAGGGACCTGGAGCCAAAAACATTCAGTACTTC. Its protein is CASSFPSQGPGAKNIQYF. The chain recombines TRBV5-1 with TRBJ2-4; tentatively, D is TRBD1 (6 bases). This CDR3 has 18 residues. Germline lookup yields CDR1 SGHRS and CDR2 YFSETQ. Trimming removed 2 bases at V and 0 bases at J, with 18 bases between.

The J gene is TRBJ2-1, the V gene TRBV13; D might be TRBD1 (5 bases). Germline assignment: CDR1 PRHDT and CDR2 FYEKMQ (reference sequence). V lost 5 bases to trimming and J lost 10 bases, with 12 bases between them. The CDR3 loop spans 12 amino acids. The CDR3 DNA reads as TGTGCCAGCAGCCCTGCTCAGGGAGAGCAGTTCTTC. Translated, it gives CASSPAQGEQFF. Filled out from reference TRBV13 and TRBJ2-1, the complete variable domain reads AAGVIQSPRHLIKEKRETATLKCYPIPRHDTVYWYQQGPGQDPQFLISFYEKMQSDKGSIPDRFSAQQFSDYHSELNMSSLELGDSALYFCASSPAQGEQFFGPGTRLTVL.

This clonotype was counted at least ten times. V and J are TRBV27 and TRBJ2-1, with a possible D match to TRBD2 (6 bases). The CDR3 covers 13 residues. The V and J ends lost 6 bases and 0 bases respectively, with 6 bases between them. Germline CDR1 is MNHEY and CDR2 is SMNVEV (reference sequence). CDR3 in amino acids: CASRRDSYNEQFF. CDR3 coding DNA: TGTGCCAGCAGGCGGGACTCCTACAATGAGCAGTTCTTC.

This chain joins TRBV18 and TRBJ2-7, with a possible D match to TRBD1 (5 bases). The CDR3 loop spans 15 amino acids. Germline values: CDR1 KGHSH, CDR2 LQKENI. Trimming stripped 0 bases from V and 9 bases from J, with 18 bases between. The CDR3 DNA is TGTGCCAGCTCACCACCGTCAGGGTCGACCTTGGGGCAGTACTTC. The encoded protein is CASSPPSGSTLGQYF.

This clonotype was counted a few times. The chain links TRBV7-6 to TRBJ2-7; D is undetermined. CDR1 SGHVS and CDR2 FNYEAQ come from the germline V gene. This CDR3 spans 14 amino acids. Between the trimmed V and J ends, which lost 1 base and 5 bases, there was a span of 12 bases. CDR3 protein: CASSLEVNVNEQYF. For the CDR3, the DNA is TGTGCCAGCAGCTTAGAAGTAAACGTAAACGAGCAGTACTTC.

This chain joins TRBV5-5 and TRBJ2-3; D may be TRBD2 (6 bases). The CDR3 extends over 15 amino acids. Germline assignment: CDR1 SGHKS and CDR2 YYEKEE (reference sequence). The germline V and J ends were trimmed by 0 bases and 6 bases, with 14 bases remaining between them. As DNA, the CDR3 is TGTGCCAGCAGCTTGGACCCGGGAGTAGGGGATACGCAGTATTTT. This sequence encodes CASSLDPGVGDTQYF.

This clonotype was counted a few times. CDR3 nucleotides: TGCGCCAGCAGCCCGAAACCCTTGCAAGGAACCGGGGAGCTGTTTTTT. Translation gives CASSPKPLQGTGELFF. The chain employs TRBV5-1 and TRBJ2-2; D ambiguous. Deletions cut 4 bases from V and 5 bases from J, with 18 bases between. This CDR3 is built from 16 residues. Germline values: CDR1 SGHRS, CDR2 YFSETQ.

This clonotype was seen a handful of times. This rearrangement joins TRBV7-2 to TRBJ2-2; no reliable D call. Germline V gives CDR1 SGHTA, CDR2 FQGNSA. The CDR3 totals 15 residues. Trimming left V 2 bases short and J 4 bases short, with 11 bases between. Here the CDR3 reads CASSLQGVGTGELFF. CDR3 in DNA: TGTGCCAGCAGCTTACAAGGTGTGGGCACCGGGGAGCTGTTTTTT.

The table lists this clonotype with a few counts. The chain uses TRBV7-2 and TRBJ2-1, with 10 bases identical to TRBD2. This CDR3 has 16 residues. The junction had 7 bases not matched to a gene; V was cut back by 0 bases and J by 8 bases. Germline CDR1 is SGHTA and CDR2 is FQGNSA. The CDR3 bases are TGTGCCAGCAGCTTAGCGCGGTCTAGCGGGAGACATGAGCAGTTCTTC. It translates to CASSLARSSGRHEQFF.

This clonotype turned up a few times. The chain combines TRBV5-1 with TRBJ1-5, with no clear D. Trimming took 0 bases from V and 5 from J, leaving 9 bases between them. CDR3 length equals 14 residues. From germline, CDR1 is SGHRS and CDR2 YFSETQ. CDR3 sequence: CASSLEFPDQPQHF. CDR3 DNA: TGCGCCAGCAGCTTGGAATTTCCGGATCAGCCCCAGCATTTT.

A remark on this clonotype: One end of the junction varies from germline; a read error may be responsible. The chain couples TRBV4-2 to TRBJ1-5, with D possibly being TRBD1 (6 bases). The CDR3 is 17 residues long. Germline values: CDR1 LGHNA, CDR2 YNFKEQ. The CDR3 DNA reads TGTGCCATCAGCCGAAAATTGATGGACAGATTGGATCAGCCCCAGCATTTT. It codes for CAISRKLMDRLDQPQHF.